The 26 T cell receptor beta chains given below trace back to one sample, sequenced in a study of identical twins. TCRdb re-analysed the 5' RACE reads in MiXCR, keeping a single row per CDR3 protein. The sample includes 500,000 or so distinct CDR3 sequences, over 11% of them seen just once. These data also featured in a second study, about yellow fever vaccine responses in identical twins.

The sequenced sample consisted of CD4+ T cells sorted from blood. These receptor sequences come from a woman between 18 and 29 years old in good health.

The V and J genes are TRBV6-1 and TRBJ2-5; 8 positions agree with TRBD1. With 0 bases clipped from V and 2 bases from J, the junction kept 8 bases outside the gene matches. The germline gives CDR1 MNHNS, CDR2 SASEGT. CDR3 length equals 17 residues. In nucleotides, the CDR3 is TGTGCCAGCAGTGAAGCCCTCAGGGGGCGCAGGCAAGAGACCCAGTACTTC. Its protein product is CASSEALRGRRQETQYF.

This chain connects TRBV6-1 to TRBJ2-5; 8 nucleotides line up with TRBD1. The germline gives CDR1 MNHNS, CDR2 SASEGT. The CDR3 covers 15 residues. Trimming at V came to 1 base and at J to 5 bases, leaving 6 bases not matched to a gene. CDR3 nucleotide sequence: TGTGCCAGCAGTGAAGGGGCAGGGGGCAGGGAGACCCAGTACTTC. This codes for CASSEGAGGRETQYF.

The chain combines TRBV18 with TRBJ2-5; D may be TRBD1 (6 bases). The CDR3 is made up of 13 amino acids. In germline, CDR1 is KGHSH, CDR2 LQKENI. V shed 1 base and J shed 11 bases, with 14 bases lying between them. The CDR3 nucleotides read TGTGCCAGCTCACCACGTCCCAGGGGAGAGCAGTACTTC. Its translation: CASSPRPRGEQYF.

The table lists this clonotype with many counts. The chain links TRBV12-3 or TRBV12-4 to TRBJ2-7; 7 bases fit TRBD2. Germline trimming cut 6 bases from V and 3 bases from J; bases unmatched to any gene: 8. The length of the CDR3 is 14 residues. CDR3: CASSSSSGGYEQYF. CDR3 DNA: TGTGCCAGCAGCTCTTCTAGCGGAGGCTACGAGCAGTACTTC.

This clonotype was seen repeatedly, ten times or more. The CDR3 here is CASSYDRDRYEQYF. The DNA for the CDR3 is TGTGCCAGCAGCTACGACAGGGATCGATACGAGCAGTACTTC. The chain joins TRBV6-5 to TRBJ2-7; 7 bases line up with TRBD1. Germline V lookup: CDR1 MNHEY, CDR2 SVGAGI. The CDR3 totals 14 residues. Unmatched junction bases numbered 9, after V lost 6 bases and J lost 4 bases.

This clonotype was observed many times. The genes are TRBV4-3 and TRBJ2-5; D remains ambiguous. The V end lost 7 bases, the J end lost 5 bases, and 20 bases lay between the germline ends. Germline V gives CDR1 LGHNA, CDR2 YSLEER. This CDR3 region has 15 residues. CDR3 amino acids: CASTRLRWARETQYF. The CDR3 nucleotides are TGCGCCAGCACCCGACTCCGGTGGGCCAGGGAGACCCAGTACTTC.

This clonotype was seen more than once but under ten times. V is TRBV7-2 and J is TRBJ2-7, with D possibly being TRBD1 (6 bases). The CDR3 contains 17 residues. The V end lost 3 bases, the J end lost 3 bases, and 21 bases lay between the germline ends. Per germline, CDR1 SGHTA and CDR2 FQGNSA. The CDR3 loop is CASSFRGSGQLRYEQYF. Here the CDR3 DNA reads TGTGCCAGCAGCTTCCGTGGTTCGGGACAACTGCGCTACGAGCAGTACTTC.

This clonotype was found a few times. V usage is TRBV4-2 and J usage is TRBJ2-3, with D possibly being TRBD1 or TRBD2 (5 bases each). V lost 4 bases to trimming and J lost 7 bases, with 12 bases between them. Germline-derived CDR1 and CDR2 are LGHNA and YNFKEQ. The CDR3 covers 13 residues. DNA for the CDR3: TGTGCCAGCAGCCCCCGGGGCAGCCATACGCAGTATTTT. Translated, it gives CASSPRGSHTQYF.

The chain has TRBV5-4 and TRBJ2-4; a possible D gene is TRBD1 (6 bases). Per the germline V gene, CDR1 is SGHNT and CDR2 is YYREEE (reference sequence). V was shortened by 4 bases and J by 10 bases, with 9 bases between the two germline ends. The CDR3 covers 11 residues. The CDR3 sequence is CASSRGQIQYF. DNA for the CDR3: TGTGCCAGCAGCCGAGGACAGATTCAGTACTTC.

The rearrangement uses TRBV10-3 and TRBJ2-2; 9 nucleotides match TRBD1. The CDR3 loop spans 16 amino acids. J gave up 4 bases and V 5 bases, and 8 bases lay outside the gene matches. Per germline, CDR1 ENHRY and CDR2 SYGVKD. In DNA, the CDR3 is TGTGCCATCAGTACATTACAGGGGGCGCCCACCGGGGAGCTGTTTTTT. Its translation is CAISTLQGAPTGELFF.

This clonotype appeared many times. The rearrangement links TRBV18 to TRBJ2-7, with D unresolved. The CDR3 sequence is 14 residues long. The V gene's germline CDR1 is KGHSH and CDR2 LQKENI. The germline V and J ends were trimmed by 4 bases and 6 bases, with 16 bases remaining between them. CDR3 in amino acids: CASSQTTRAGEQYF. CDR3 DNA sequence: TGTGCCAGCTCACAAACGACACGGGCTGGCGAGCAGTACTTC. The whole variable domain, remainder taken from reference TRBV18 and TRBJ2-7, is NAGVMQNPRHLVRRRGQEARLRCSPMKGHSHVYWYRQLPEEGLKFMVYLQKENIIDESGMPKERFSAEFPKEGPSILRIQQVVRGDSAAYFCASSQTTRAGEQYFGPGTRLTVT.

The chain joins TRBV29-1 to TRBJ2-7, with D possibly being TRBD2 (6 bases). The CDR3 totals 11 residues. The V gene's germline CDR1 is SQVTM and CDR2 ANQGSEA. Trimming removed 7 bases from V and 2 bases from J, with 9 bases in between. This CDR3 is CSGGGTYEQYF. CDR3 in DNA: TGCAGCGGGGGAGGTACCTACGAGCAGTACTTC.

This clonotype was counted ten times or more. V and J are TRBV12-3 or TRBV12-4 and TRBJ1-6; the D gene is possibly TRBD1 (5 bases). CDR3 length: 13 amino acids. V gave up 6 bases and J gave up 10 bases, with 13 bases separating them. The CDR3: CASRSGGESPLHF. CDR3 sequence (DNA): TGTGCCAGCAGATCAGGAGGGGAATCACCCCTCCACTTT.

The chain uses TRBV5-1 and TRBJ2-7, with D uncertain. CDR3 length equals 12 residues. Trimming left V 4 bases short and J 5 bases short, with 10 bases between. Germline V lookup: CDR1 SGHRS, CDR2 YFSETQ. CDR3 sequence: CASSPRPDEQYF. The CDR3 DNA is TGCGCCAGCAGCCCAAGACCGGACGAGCAGTACTTC.

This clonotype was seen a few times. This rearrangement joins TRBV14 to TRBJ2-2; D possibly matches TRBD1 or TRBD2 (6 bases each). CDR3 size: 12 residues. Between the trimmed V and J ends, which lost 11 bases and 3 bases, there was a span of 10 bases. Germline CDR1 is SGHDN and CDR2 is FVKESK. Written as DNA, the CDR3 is TGTGCCGGGGGGCAAGACACCGGGGAGCTGTTTTTT. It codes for CAGGQDTGELFF.

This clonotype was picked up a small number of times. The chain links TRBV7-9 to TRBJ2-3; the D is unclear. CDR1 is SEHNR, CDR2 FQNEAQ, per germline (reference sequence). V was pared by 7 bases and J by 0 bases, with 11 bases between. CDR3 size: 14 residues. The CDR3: CASIPGYSTDTQYF. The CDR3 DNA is TGTGCCAGCATCCCCGGGTATAGCACAGATACGCAGTATTTT.

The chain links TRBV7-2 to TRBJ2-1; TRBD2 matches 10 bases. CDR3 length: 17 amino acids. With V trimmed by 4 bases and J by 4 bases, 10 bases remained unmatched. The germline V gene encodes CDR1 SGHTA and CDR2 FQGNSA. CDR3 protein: CASSYIWTSGKYNEQFF. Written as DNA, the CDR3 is TGTGCCAGCAGCTACATCTGGACTAGCGGAAAATACAATGAGCAGTTCTTC.

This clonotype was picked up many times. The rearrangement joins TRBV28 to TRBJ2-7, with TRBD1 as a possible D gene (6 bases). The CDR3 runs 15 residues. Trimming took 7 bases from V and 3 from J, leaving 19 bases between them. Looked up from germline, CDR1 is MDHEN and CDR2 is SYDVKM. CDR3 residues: CASTNLGHAFYEQYF. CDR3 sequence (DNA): TGTGCCAGCACCAATTTGGGACACGCGTTCTACGAGCAGTACTTC.

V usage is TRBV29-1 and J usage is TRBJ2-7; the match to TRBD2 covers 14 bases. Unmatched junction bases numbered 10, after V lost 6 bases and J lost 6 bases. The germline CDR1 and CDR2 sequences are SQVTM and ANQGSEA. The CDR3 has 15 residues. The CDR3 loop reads CSVLGTSGRAGEQYF. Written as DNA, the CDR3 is TGCAGCGTGTTGGGGACTAGCGGGAGAGCTGGCGAGCAGTACTTC.

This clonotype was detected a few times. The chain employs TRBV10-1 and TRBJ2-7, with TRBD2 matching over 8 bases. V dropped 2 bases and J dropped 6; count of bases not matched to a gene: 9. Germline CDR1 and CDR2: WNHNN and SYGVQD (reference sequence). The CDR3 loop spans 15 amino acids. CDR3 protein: CASSERAGGLVEQYF. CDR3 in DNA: TGCGCCAGCAGTGAGAGGGCGGGAGGACTCGTCGAGCAGTACTTC.

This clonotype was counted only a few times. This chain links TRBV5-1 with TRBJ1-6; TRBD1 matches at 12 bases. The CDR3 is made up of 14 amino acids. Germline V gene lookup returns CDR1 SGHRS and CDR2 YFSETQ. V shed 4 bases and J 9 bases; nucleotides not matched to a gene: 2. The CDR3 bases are TGCGCCAGCAGCATGGGACAGGGGGCTTCACCCCTCCACTTT. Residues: CASSMGQGASPLHF.

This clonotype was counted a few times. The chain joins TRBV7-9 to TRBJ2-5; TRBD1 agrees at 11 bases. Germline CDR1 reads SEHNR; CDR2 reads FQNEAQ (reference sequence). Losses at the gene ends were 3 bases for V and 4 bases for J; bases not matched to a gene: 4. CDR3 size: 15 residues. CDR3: CASSLTGTGGETQYF. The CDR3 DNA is TGTGCCAGCAGCTTGACCGGGACAGGGGGAGAGACCCAGTACTTC.

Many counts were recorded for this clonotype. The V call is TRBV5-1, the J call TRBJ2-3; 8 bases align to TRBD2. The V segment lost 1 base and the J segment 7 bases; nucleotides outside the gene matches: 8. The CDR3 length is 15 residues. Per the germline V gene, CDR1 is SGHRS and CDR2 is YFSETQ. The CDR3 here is CASSLPAGDVNTQYF. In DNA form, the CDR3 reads TGCGCCAGCAGCTTGCCAGCGGGAGACGTGAATACGCAGTATTTT.

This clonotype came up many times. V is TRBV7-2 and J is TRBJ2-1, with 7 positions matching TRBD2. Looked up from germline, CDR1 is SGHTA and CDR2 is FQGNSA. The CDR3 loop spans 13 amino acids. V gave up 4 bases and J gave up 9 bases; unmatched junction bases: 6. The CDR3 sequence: CASSSEGGGEQFF. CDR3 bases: TGTGCCAGCAGCTCCGAGGGCGGGGGTGAGCAGTTCTTC.

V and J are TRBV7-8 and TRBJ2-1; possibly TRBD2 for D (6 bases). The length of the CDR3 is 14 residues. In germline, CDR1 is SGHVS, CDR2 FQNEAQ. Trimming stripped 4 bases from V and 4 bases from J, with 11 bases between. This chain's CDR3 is CASSWDSGYNEQFF. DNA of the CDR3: TGTGCCAGCAGCTGGGACTCTGGATACAATGAGCAGTTCTTC.

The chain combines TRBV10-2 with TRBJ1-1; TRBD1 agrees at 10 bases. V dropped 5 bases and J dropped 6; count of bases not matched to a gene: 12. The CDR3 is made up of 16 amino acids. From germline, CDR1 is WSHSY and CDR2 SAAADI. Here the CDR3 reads CASSLTPGTGESEAFF. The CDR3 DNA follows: TGCGCCAGCAGTCTAACACCCGGGACAGGGGAATCTGAAGCTTTCTTT.